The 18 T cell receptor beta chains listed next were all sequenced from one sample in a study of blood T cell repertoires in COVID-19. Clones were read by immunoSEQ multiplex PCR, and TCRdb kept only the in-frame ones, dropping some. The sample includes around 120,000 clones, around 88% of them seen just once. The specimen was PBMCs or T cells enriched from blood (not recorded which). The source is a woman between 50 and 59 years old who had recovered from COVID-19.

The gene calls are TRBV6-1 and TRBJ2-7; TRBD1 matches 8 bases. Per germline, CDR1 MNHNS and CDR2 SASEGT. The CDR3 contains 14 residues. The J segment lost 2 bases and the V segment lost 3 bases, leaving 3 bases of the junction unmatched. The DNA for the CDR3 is TGTGCCAGCAGTGAGCAGACAGGGGCCTACGAGCAGTACTTC. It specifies CASSEQTGAYEQYF.

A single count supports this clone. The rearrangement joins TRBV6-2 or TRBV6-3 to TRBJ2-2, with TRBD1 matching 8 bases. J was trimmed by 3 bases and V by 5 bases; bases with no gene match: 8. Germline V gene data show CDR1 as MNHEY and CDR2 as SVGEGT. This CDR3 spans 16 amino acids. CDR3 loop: CASSQPDRDHTGELFF. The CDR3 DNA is TGTGCCAGCAGTCAACCGGACAGGGACCACACCGGGGAGCTGTTTTTT.

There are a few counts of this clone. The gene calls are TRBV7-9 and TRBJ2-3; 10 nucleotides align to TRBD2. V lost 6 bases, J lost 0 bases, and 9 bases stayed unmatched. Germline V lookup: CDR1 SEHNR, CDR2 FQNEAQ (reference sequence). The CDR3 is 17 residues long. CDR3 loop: CASRPGLAGASTDTQYF. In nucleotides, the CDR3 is TGTGCCAGCAGGCCGGGGCTAGCGGGGGCCAGCACAGATACGCAGTATTTT. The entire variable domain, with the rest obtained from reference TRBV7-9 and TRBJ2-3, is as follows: DTGVSQNPRHKITKRGQNVTFRCDPISEHNRLYWYRQTLGQGPEFLTYFQNEAQLEKSRLLSDRFSAERPKGSFSTLEIQRTEQGDSAMYLCASRPGLAGASTDTQYFGPGTRLTVL.

The CDR3 nucleotides are TGTGCCATCAGTGATCCGGGACTTCAAAAAGAGACCCAGTACTTC. Translation gives CAISDPGLQKETQYF. The gene calls are TRBV10-3 and TRBJ2-5, with D perhaps matching TRBD2 (6 bases). V was shortened by 3 bases and J by 3 bases, with 14 bases between the two germline ends. CDR3 length: 15 residues. CDR1 ENHRY and CDR2 SYGVKD come from the germline V gene.

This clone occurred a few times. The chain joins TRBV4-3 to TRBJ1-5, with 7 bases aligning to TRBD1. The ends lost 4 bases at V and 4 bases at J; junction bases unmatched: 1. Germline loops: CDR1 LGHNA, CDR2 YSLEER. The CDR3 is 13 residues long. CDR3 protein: CASSPGGNQPQHF. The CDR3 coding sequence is TGCGCCAGCAGCCCAGGGGGTAATCAGCCCCAGCATTTT.

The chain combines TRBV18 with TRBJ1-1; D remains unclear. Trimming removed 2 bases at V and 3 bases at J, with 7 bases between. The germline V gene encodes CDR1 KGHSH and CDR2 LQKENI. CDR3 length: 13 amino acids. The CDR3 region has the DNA TGTGCCAGCTCACCAGCCCGGGACACTGAAGCTTTCTTT. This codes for CASSPARDTEAFF.

This CDR3 reads CASSQDWTGGYQPQHF. Here the CDR3 DNA reads TGCGCCAGCAGCCAAGACTGGACAGGGGGCTATCAGCCCCAGCATTTT. The chain combines TRBV4-3 with TRBJ1-5, with 11 bases identical to TRBD1. The ends lost 0 bases at V and 5 bases at J; junction bases unmatched: 3. CDR1 is LGHNA and CDR2 is YSLEER in the germline V gene. The CDR3 has 16 residues.

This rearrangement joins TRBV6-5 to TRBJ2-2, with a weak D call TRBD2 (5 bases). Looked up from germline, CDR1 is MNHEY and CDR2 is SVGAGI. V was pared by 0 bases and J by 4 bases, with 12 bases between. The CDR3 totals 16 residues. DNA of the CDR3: TGTGCCAGCAGTTACTCGATATCCGGGATCACCGGGGAGCTGTTTTTT. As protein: CASSYSISGITGELFF.

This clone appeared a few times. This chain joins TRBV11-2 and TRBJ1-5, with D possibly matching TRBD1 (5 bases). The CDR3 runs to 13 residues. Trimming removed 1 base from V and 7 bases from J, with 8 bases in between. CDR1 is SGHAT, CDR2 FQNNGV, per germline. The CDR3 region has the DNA TGTGCCAGCAGCTTAGGGGGCGCGCAGCCCCAGCATTTT. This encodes CASSLGGAQPQHF.

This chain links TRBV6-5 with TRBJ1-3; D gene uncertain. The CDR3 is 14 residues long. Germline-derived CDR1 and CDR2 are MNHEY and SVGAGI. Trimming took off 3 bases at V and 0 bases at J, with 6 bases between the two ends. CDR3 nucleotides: TGTGCCAGCAGTTATTCGTACTCTGGAAACACCATATATTTT. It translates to CASSYSYSGNTIYF.

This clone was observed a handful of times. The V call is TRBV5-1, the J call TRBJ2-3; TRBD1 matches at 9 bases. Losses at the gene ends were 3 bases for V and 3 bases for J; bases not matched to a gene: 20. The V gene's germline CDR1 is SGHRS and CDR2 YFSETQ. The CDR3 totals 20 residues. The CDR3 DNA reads TGCGCCAGCAGCTCATCTTTGGTTCGTGGACAGGGGATGATAACAGATACGCAGTATTTT. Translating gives CASSSSLVRGQGMITDTQYF.

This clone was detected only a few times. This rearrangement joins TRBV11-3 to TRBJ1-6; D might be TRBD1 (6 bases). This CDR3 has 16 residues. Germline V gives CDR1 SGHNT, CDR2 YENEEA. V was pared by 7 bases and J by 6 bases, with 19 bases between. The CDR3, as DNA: TGTGCCAGCACCACCAACTGGGCAGGGGTTAATTCACCCCTCCACTTT. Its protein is CASTTNWAGVNSPLHF.

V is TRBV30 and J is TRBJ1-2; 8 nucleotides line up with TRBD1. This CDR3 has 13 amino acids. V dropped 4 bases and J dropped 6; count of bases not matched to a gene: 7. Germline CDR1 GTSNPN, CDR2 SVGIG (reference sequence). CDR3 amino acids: CAWNGQGTDGYTF. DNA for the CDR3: TGTGCCTGGAATGGACAGGGCACTGATGGCTACACCTTC. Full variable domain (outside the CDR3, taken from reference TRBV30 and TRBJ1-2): SQTIHQWPATLVQPVGSPLSLECTVEGTSNPNLYWYRQAAGRGLQLLFYSVGIGQISSEVPQNLSASRPQDRQFILSSKKLLLSDSGFYLCAWNGQGTDGYTFGSGTRLTVV.

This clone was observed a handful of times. CDR3 DNA sequence: TGTGCCTGGAGTCACCAGGGGGCGGGTGAAAACATTCAGTACTTC. Amino acid sequence: CAWSHQGAGENIQYF. The chain uses TRBV30 and TRBJ2-4; TRBD1 matches 8 bases. This CDR3 region has 15 residues. Germline CDR1 GTSNPN, CDR2 SVGIG (reference sequence). The trim removed 2 bases at V and 5 bases at J, leaving 8 bases unmatched.

The CDR3 DNA reads as TGTGCCAGCAGCTTAGACCCCGTCGGCTACGAGCAGTACTTC. Protein sequence: CASSLDPVGYEQYF. The gene calls are TRBV11-2 and TRBJ2-7; D gene ambiguous. From germline, CDR1 is SGHAT and CDR2 FQNNGV. V was clipped by 0 bases and J by 3 bases, with 9 bases between them. The CDR3 consists of 14 residues.

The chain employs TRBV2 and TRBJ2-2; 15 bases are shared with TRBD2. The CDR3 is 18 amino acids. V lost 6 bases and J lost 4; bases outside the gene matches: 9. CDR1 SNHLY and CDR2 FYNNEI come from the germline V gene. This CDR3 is CASSHPGLAGGPTGELFF. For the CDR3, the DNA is TGTGCCAGCAGCCACCCGGGACTAGCGGGGGGCCCCACCGGGGAGCTGTTTTTT. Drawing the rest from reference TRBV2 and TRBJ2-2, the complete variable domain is EPEVTQTPSHQVTQMGQEVILRCVPISNHLYFYWYRQILGQKVEFLVSFYNNEISEKSEIFDDQFSVERPDGSNFTLKIRSTKLEDSAMYFCASSHPGLAGGPTGELFFGEGSRLTVL.

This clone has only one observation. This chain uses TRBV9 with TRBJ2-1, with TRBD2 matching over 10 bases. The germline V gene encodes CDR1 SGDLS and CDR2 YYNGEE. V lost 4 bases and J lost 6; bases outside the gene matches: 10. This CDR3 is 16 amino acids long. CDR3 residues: CASSSGAGGPGNEQFF. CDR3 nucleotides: TGTGCCAGCAGCTCCGGAGCGGGGGGGCCGGGCAATGAGCAGTTCTTC. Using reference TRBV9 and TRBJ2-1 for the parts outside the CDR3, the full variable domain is DSGVTQTPKHLITATGQRVTLRCSPRSGDLSVYWYQQSLDQGLQFLIQYYNGEERAKGNILERFSAQQFPDLHSELNLSSLELGDSALYFCASSSGAGGPGNEQFFGPGTRLTVL.

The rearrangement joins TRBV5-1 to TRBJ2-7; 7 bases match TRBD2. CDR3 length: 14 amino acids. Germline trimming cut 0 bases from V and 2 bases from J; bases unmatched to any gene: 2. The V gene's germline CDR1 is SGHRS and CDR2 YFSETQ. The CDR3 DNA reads TGCGCCAGCAGCTTGGGGGACTACACCTACGAGCAGTACTTC. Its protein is CASSLGDYTYEQYF. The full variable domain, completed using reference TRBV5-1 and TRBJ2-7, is KAGVTQTPRYLIKTRGQQVTLSCSPISGHRSVSWYQQTPGQGLQFLFEYFSETQRNKGNFPGRFSGRQFSNSRSEMNVSTLELGDSALYLCASSLGDYTYEQYFGPGTRLTVT.